A single sample gave rise to the 2 T cell receptor beta chains below, sequenced in a study of blood T cell repertoires in COVID-19 (TCRdb year 2020). Library construction relied on the immunoSEQ multiplex PCR assay. Entries here come from immuneACCESS through TCRdb and include only in-frame sequences with V and J called. Some clones fail to appear in such tables; in the studies checked, an unresolved V gene covers under half of the shortfall, and the cause of the remainder is unknown. The sample table shows about 190,000 clones, and 60% to 85% are seen once. The ten largest clones take up about 18% of the sample. The source material was peripheral blood. The receptors come from a man in his sixties with active or convalescent COVID-19.

The chain is built from TRBV5-1 and TRBJ2-3; D possibly corresponds to TRBD1 (6 bases). Germline V gene sequence: CDR1 SGHRS, CDR2 YFSETQ. Trimming removed 4 bases at V and 2 bases at J, with 14 bases between. The CDR3 sequence is 15 residues long. CDR3 loop: CASSGTGIYTDTQYF. The CDR3, as DNA: TGCGCCAGCAGCGGTACAGGGATTTACACAGATACGCAGTATTTT.

The genes are TRBV6-5 and TRBJ1-5; D gene unclear. The V and J ends lost 6 bases and 4 bases respectively, with 7 bases between them. The V gene's germline CDR1 is MNHEY and CDR2 SVGAGI. This CDR3 spans 12 amino acids. CDR3 loop: CASSHTNQPQHF. CDR3 sequence (DNA): TGTGCCAGCAGCCACACGAATCAGCCCCAGCATTTT.